By proportion, the clone carrying this T cell receptor beta chain is large. The antigen is not known. This entry comes from a study of cytomegalovirus exposure and HLA in healthy donors. Per germline, CDR1 MGHDK and CDR2 SYGVNS. The V and J ends lost 3 bases and 4 bases, in that order; junction bases with no gene match: 4. The CDR3 runs 15 residues. Broader study findings: There were a few CMV-associated chains whose specificity for CMV antigens was confirmed in vitro. A later analysis found most CMV-associated TCR beta chains apparently HLA-restricted. With later analysis, a missense DCLRE1C variant became linked to TCR beta V- and J-gene trimming.

Primers for the PCR totalled 60 Vbeta and 13 Jbeta. Data came from immunoSEQ multiplex PCR; TCRdb stores just in-frame clones and leaves some out. The table lists 90,000 to 110,000 clones, roughly 13% of them singletons. The sequencing input was PBMCs. The chain uses TRBV25-1 and TRBJ1-3, with 9 bases aligning to TRBD1. This receptor was taken from a man aged 35 to 55 in good health and CMV-seropositive. CDR3 residues: CASSDQDRGGNTIYF. CDR3 coding DNA: TGTGCCAGCAGTGACCAGGACAGGGGAGGAAACACCATATATTTT.